This T cell receptor (beta chain) was observed in a study of blood T cell repertoires in COVID-19. Data came from immunoSEQ multiplex PCR; TCRdb stores just in-frame clones and leaves some out. The sample yields 110,000 to 150,000 clones, roughly 85% seen once. V shed 5 bases and J 1 base; nucleotides not matched to a gene: 4. The germline V gene has CDR1 SGHRS and CDR2 YFSETQ. CDR3 length equals 14 residues. The rearrangement joins TRBV5-1 to TRBJ1-1, with 8 bases identical to TRBD1. Sequencing was carried out using peripheral blood. This clonotype originated in a man aged 55 to 70 with acute or convalescent COVID-19. CDR3 in DNA: TGCGCCAGCAGAGCCGGGACAGGGAACACTGAAGCTTTCTTT. This translates into CASRAGTGNTEAFF.